The rows below give T cell receptor beta chains drawn from one sample of a study of tumor-infiltrating lymphocytes in primary liver carcinoma. TCRdb analysed the multiplex PCR reads with MiXCR anew, one entry per CDR3 protein. The table includes roughly 120,000 distinct CDR3 sequences, under 70% detected once. Sequencing used tumor-adjacent normal liver tissue. Receptors were obtained from an older woman with primary liver carcinoma and hepatitis B virus infection. Each CDR3 is given with its conserved first and last residue. Fields, in order: J gene, V gene, D gene, clone size, CDR3 protein, CDR3 DNA. The D gene is left open where the match is weak. Clone sizes are given selectively: once, few, many, or a class where the clone is expanded.

J gene: TRBJ1-5
V gene: TRBV5-5
D gene: NA
clone size: NA
CDR3 protein: CARSAGRSNQPQHF
CDR3 DNA: TGTGCCAGGAGCGCCGGACGGAGTAATCAGCCCCAGCATTTT

J gene: TRBJ1-6
V gene: TRBV11-3
D gene: NA
clone size: NA
CDR3 protein: CASSFKWRYNSLLHF
CDR3 DNA: TGTGCCAGCAGCTTTAAGTGGAGATATAATTCACTCCTCCACTTT

J gene: TRBJ1-6
V gene: TRBV11-2
D gene: NA
clone size: NA
CDR3 protein: CASSSLVRANSPLHF
CDR3 DNA: TGTGCCAGCAGCTCGCTGGTCAGGGCCAATTCACCCCTCCACTTT

J gene: TRBJ2-1
V gene: TRBV29-1
D gene: NA
clone size: NA
CDR3 protein: CSVHPAIWTSRKSAQFF
CDR3 DNA: TGCAGCGTCCACCCGGCTATCTGGACGTCCCGGAAGAGTGCGCAGTTCTTC

J gene: TRBJ2-5
V gene: TRBV6-2/TRBV6-3
D gene: NA
clone size: NA
CDR3 protein: CASSTGLVGEQETQYF
CDR3 DNA: TGTGCCAGCAGTACTGGACTGGTGGGGGAACAGGAGACCCAGTACTTC

J gene: TRBJ1-1
V gene: TRBV10-1
D gene: TRBD1
clone size: many
CDR3 protein: CASSRDRNTEAFF
CDR3 DNA: TGCGCCAGCAGCCGGGACAGGAACACTGAAGCTTTCTTT

J gene: TRBJ2-1
V gene: TRBV6-5
D gene: NA
clone size: NA
CDR3 protein: CACSTGGLYNEQFF
CDR3 DNA: TGTGCCTGCAGTACGGGTGGGCTATACAACGAGCAGTTCTTC

J gene: TRBJ2-3
V gene: TRBV6-1
D gene: NA
clone size: NA
CDR3 protein: CASSHPYSTDMQYF
CDR3 DNA: TGTGCCAGCAGCCATCCTTATAGCACAGATATGCAGTATTTT

J gene: TRBJ2-1
V gene: TRBV10-2
D gene: TRBD2
clone size: NA
CDR3 protein: CDSSDLAEYNEQFF
CDR3 DNA: TGCGACAGCAGTGACCTAGCGGAATACAATGAGCAGTTCTTC

J gene: TRBJ2-1
V gene: TRBV28
D gene: NA
clone size: NA
CDR3 protein: CASSLPHEHLF
CDR3 DNA: TGTGCCAGCAGTTTGCCCCATGAACATCTCTTC

J gene: TRBJ1-5
V gene: TRBV29-1
D gene: NA
clone size: NA
CDR3 protein: CSVEEDGAQTQHF
CDR3 DNA: TGCAGCGTTGAAGAAGACGGGGCTCAGACCCAGCATTTT

J gene: TRBJ2-3
V gene: TRBV18
D gene: NA
clone size: few
CDR3 protein: CASSTGRGTDTQYF
CDR3 DNA: TGTGCCAGCTCAACAGGGCGCGGCACAGATACGCAGTATTTT

J gene: TRBJ2-1
V gene: TRBV11-3
D gene: TRBD2
clone size: NA
CDR3 protein: CAGSSRTSGPNEQFF
CDR3 DNA: TGTGCCGGCAGCTCCCGGACTAGCGGCCCCAATGAGCAGTTCTTC

J gene: TRBJ2-3
V gene: TRBV29-1
D gene: TRBD1
clone size: NA
CDR3 protein: CSLERQGTGPPDTQYF
CDR3 DNA: TGTAGCTTGGAAAGACAGGGCACGGGACCCCCAGATACGCAGTATTTT

J gene: TRBJ1-1
V gene: TRBV6-1
D gene: NA
clone size: NA
CDR3 protein: CTSSENLGTEAFF
CDR3 DNA: TGTACCAGCAGTGAGAACCTAGGCACTGAAGCTTTCTTT

J gene: TRBJ2-6
V gene: TRBV29-1
D gene: TRBD1
clone size: NA
CDR3 protein: CSVEAPSGTGDTGTNVLTF
CDR3 DNA: TGCAGCGTTGAAGCCCCCTCCGGGACAGGGGATACTGGGACCAACGTCCTGACTTTC

J gene: TRBJ2-1
V gene: TRBV28
D gene: TRBD2
clone size: NA
CDR3 protein: CASGSLAGGIYNEQFF
CDR3 DNA: TGTGCCAGCGGGTCACTAGCGGGAGGGATTTACAATGAGCAGTTCTTC

J gene: TRBJ2-2
V gene: TRBV24-1
D gene: NA
clone size: many
CDR3 protein: CATSDFAVGRVANTGELFF
CDR3 DNA: TGTGCCACCAGTGATTTCGCGGTGGGACGCGTAGCGAACACCGGGGAGCTGTTTTTT

J gene: TRBJ1-1
V gene: TRBV18
D gene: NA
clone size: NA
CDR3 protein: CTSSRGRSTEAFF
CDR3 DNA: TGTACCAGCTCACGGGGCCGGAGCACTGAAGCTTTCTTT

J gene: TRBJ2-2
V gene: TRBV4-1
D gene: TRBD2
clone size: NA
CDR3 protein: CASSQRRLAGTGELFF
CDR3 DNA: TGCGCCAGCAGCCAAAGGAGACTAGCGGGAACCGGGGAGCTGTTTTTT

J gene: TRBJ2-7
V gene: TRBV11-1
D gene: NA
clone size: NA
CDR3 protein: CASSFAEADEQYF
CDR3 DNA: TGTGCCAGCAGCTTCGCCGAGGCGGATGAGCAGTACTTC

J gene: TRBJ2-3
V gene: TRBV11-1
D gene: TRBD2
clone size: once
CDR3 protein: CANSLRQRAGEYHF
CDR3 DNA: TGTGCCAACAGCTTAAGGCAACGCGCGGGAGAGTATCACTTT

J gene: TRBJ1-2
V gene: TRBV5-6
D gene: NA
clone size: many
CDR3 protein: CASSLVGGLPDGYTF
CDR3 DNA: TGTGCCAGCAGCTTGGTCGGGGGGCTTCCGGACGGCTACACCTTC

J gene: TRBJ1-1
V gene: TRBV29-1
D gene: NA
clone size: many
CDR3 protein: CSVEVRSGNTEAFF
CDR3 DNA: TGCAGCGTTGAAGTGCGATCGGGGAACACTGAAGCTTTCTTT

J gene: TRBJ2-1
V gene: TRBV12-3/TRBV12-4
D gene: TRBD2
clone size: many
CDR3 protein: CASSSPGLAVDEQFF
CDR3 DNA: TGTGCCAGCAGTTCCCCGGGACTAGCTGTCGATGAGCAGTTCTTC

J gene: TRBJ2-1
V gene: TRBV28
D gene: TRBD2
clone size: NA
CDR3 protein: CASTPSLAGRSVGEQFF
CDR3 DNA: TGTGCCAGCACCCCTTCCCTAGCGGGTCGGAGTGTAGGGGAGCAGTTCTTC

J gene: TRBJ2-3
V gene: TRBV30
D gene: NA
clone size: few
CDR3 protein: CAWTGLVGALTDTQYF
CDR3 DNA: TGTGCCTGGACTGGACTAGTGGGGGCCCTCACAGATACGCAGTATTTT

J gene: TRBJ2-3
V gene: TRBV20-1
D gene: NA
clone size: few
CDR3 protein: CSARDNRHKPGVPQYF
CDR3 DNA: TGCAGTGCTAGAGATAATCGGCACAAGCCTGGAGTTCCGCAGTATTTT

J gene: TRBJ2-7
V gene: TRBV7-9
D gene: TRBD2
clone size: once
CDR3 protein: CASSYGGGGYGQYF
CDR3 DNA: TGTGCCAGCAGCTACGGGGGGGGAGGCTACGGGCAGTACTTC

J gene: TRBJ2-7
V gene: TRBV29-1
D gene: NA
clone size: NA
CDR3 protein: CGVEIAGSYEQYF
CDR3 DNA: TGTGGCGTTGAAATTGCAGGGAGTTACGAGCAGTACTTC

J gene: TRBJ1-3
V gene: TRBV5-1
D gene: NA
clone size: many
CDR3 protein: CASSLAVGNTIYF
CDR3 DNA: TGCGCCAGCAGCTTGGCCGTCGGAAACACCATATATTTT

J gene: TRBJ2-4
V gene: TRBV5-6
D gene: NA
clone size: NA
CDR3 protein: CASSLRLYKNIQYF
CDR3 DNA: TGTGCCAGTAGCTTGAGGCTCTACAAAAACATTCAGTACTTC

J gene: TRBJ2-6
V gene: TRBV30
D gene: NA
clone size: NA
CDR3 protein: CAWSGGWGRIGHLEANVLTF
CDR3 DNA: TGTGCCTGGAGCGGGGGCTGGGGTAGGATAGGCCATCTTGAGGCCAACGTCCTGACTTTC

J gene: TRBJ2-5
V gene: TRBV11-2
D gene: NA
clone size: NA
CDR3 protein: CVSSFWASGSLHETQNF
CDR3 DNA: NA

J gene: TRBJ2-3
V gene: TRBV6-5
D gene: NA
clone size: NA
CDR3 protein: CASSPITDTDTQYF
CDR3 DNA: TGTGCCAGCAGTCCAATAACGGACACAGATACGCAGTATTTT

J gene: TRBJ2-3
V gene: TRBV6-1
D gene: TRBD2
clone size: NA
CDR3 protein: CGSRRGLAPYTDTQYF
CDR3 DNA: TGTGGCAGCCGGCGGGGACTAGCGCCCTACACAGATACCCAGTATTTT

J gene: TRBJ2-2
V gene: TRBV11-3
D gene: TRBD1
clone size: NA
CDR3 protein: CASSLGGRVDRVDGELFF
CDR3 DNA: TGTGCCAGCAGCTTAGGGGGAAGGGTGGACAGGGTCGACGGGGAGCTGTTTTTT

J gene: TRBJ2-1
V gene: TRBV6-5
D gene: TRBD2
clone size: NA
CDR3 protein: CVSSYGTGGLAGAPSYNEQFF
CDR3 DNA: TGTGTCAGCAGTTACGGGACAGGGGGACTAGCGGGAGCTCCTTCCTACAATGAGCAGTTCTTT

J gene: TRBJ1-1
V gene: TRBV28
D gene: NA
clone size: many
CDR3 protein: CASSPSGRGTEAFF
CDR3 DNA: TGTGCCAGCAGTCCCTCAGGGAGAGGCACTGAAGCTTTCTTT

J gene: TRBJ2-3
V gene: TRBV18
D gene: NA
clone size: NA
CDR3 protein: CASSPPGTDTQYF
CDR3 DNA: TGTGCCAGCTCACCACCGGGCACAGATACGCAGTATTTT

J gene: TRBJ2-7
V gene: TRBV29-1
D gene: TRBD2
clone size: NA
CDR3 protein: CRARPSGTSGIYEQYF
CDR3 DNA: TGCAGGGCCAGACCGAGTGGGACTAGTGGGATTTACGAGCAGTACTTC

J gene: TRBJ2-6
V gene: TRBV29-1
D gene: NA
clone size: many
CDR3 protein: CSVTSWGANVLTF
CDR3 DNA: TGCAGCGTCACGAGTTGGGGGGCCAACGTCCTGACTTTC

J gene: TRBJ2-5
V gene: TRBV12-3/TRBV12-4
D gene: NA
clone size: NA
CDR3 protein: CASTLTDGQETRYF
CDR3 DNA: TGTGCCAGTACTCTCACGGACGGCCAAGAGACCCGGTACTTC